The rows below give T cell receptor beta chains drawn from one sample of a study of T-cell reconstitution after alpha-beta-depleted transplantation in children. TCRdb reanalysed the PCR reads using MiXCR and keeps one entry per CDR3 protein. The sample holds about 600,000 distinct CDR3 sequences; approximately 22% are singletons and the top ten take roughly an eighth. The sequencing used PBMCs, mostly from graft donor cells, collected 360 days after TCRalphabeta/CD19-depleted stem cell transplant. The origin of the receptors is a boy in the first two years of life who had a stem cell transplant for acute myeloid leukemia, so the T cells may come from the graft donor. Both conserved end residues are part of each CDR3. A D gene is named only where the DNA matches it firmly. A row's size may be missing; if present it is once, few, many or a size class.

j_call clone_size d_call v_call cdr3_nt cdr3_aa
TRBJ2-2 NA NA TRBV6-1 TGTGCCAGCAGTGCGACAGGTTCGAACACCGGGGAGCTGTTTTTT CASSATGSNTGELFF
TRBJ2-5 many NA TRBV20-1 TGCAGTGCTAGGGCGGGGAGGGAGACCCAGTACTTC CSARAGRETQYF
TRBJ1-1 many NA TRBV24-1 TGTGCCACCAACCACCCCCCGAACACTGAAGCTTTCTTT CATNHPPNTEAFF
TRBJ2-3 NA NA TRBV7-2 TGTGCCAGCAGCTTAGATTGGCTAGCTGGAGATACGCAGTATTTT CASSLDWLAGDTQYF
TRBJ2-3 many NA TRBV29-1 TGCAGCGTTGAAGATCTGGAACAGGCCCACACAGATACGCAGTATTTT CSVEDLEQAHTDTQYF
TRBJ1-6 many NA TRBV7-2 TGTGCCAGCAGCTTAGATAGGAATTCACCCCTCCACTTT CASSLDRNSPLHF
TRBJ2-5 NA NA TRBV5-1 TGCGCCAGCAGCTTGAATGGACAGCTCACTACCCAAGAGACCCAGTACTTC CASSLNGQLTTQETQYF
TRBJ1-4 NA NA TRBV6-5 TGTGCCAGCAGTTACGGGAATGAAAAACTGTTTTTT CASSYGNEKLFF
TRBJ2-1 few NA TRBV5-1 TGCGCCAGCAGCTTGGGACTACGGAGCGGAGGAGGGAACAATGAGCAGTTCTTC CASSLGLRSGGGNNEQFF
TRBJ1-5 NA NA TRBV9 TGTGCCAGCAGCCCCAGCGGGGAGTTGGGTCAGCCCCAGCATTTT CASSPSGELGQPQHF
TRBJ2-7 NA TRBD1 TRBV30 TGTGCCTGGACGGGGGACAGGGGATACGAGCAGTACTTC CAWTGDRGYEQYF
TRBJ2-1 NA NA TRBV29-1 TGCAGCGTTGGGGGGGGACAGGAGTTTACCTCAGTCTATGAGCAGTTCTTC CSVGGGQEFTSVYEQFF
TRBJ2-2 many NA TRBV20-1 TGCAGTGCTAGAGATGGAAGGGGCGTCGGGGAGCTGTTTTTT CSARDGRGVGELFF
TRBJ1-2 many NA TRBV12-3/TRBV12-4 TGTGCCAGCACCCCCGTGGCCTACTATGGCTACACCTTC CASTPVAYYGYTF
TRBJ2-7 many NA TRBV3-1 TGTGCCAGCAGCCCGAATGCCAGGGGAGGAGGCTACGAGCAGTACTTC CASSPNARGGGYEQYF
TRBJ1-2 many NA TRBV20-1 TGCAGTGCTAGCCGTCCCCCCTATGGCTACACCTTC CSASRPPYGYTF
TRBJ2-1 NA TRBD2 TRBV6-2/TRBV6-3 TGTGCCAGCAGCCCCGTTCCTAGCGGGGGCCAGCACGGGTTGTTCTTC CASSPVPSGGQHGLFF
TRBJ2-3 many NA TRBV25-1 TGTGCCAGCAGTGAATCTGGGTGGGATACGCAGTATTTT CASSESGWDTQYF
TRBJ2-1 many TRBD2 TRBV12-3/TRBV12-4 TGTGCCAGCAGCTCCAGGACTAGCGGTATAAGGAACAATGAGCAGTTCTTC CASSSRTSGIRNNEQFF
TRBJ1-1 few NA TRBV6-2/TRBV6-3 TGTGCCAGCAGTTACGCGGGGATGAACACTGAAGCTTTCTTT CASSYAGMNTEAFF
TRBJ2-5 NA TRBD1 TRBV7-6 TGTGCCAGCAGCGGTCGGACAGGGGGACAAGAGACCCAGTACTTC CASSGRTGGQETQYF
TRBJ1-1 NA NA TRBV6-5 TGTGCCAGCAGTCACGGACCCCATCGGGGCGGGAACACTGAAGCTTTCTTT CASSHGPHRGGNTEAFF
TRBJ2-1 many NA TRBV6-1 TGTGCCAGCAGTAGAAGGGGACCAGGCTCCTACAATGAGCAGTTCTTC CASSRRGPGSYNEQFF
TRBJ2-2 many NA TRBV6-5 TGTGCCAGCAGTTCTAGCACCGGGGAGCTGTTTTTT CASSSSTGELFF
TRBJ1-5 many TRBD1 TRBV29-1 TGCAGCGTCAAGACAGGGACGGGTCAGCCCCAGCATTTT CSVKTGTGQPQHF
TRBJ1-1 many NA TRBV7-9 TGTGCCAGCAGCACGACATGGGGGGACACTGAAGCTTTCTTT CASSTTWGDTEAFF
TRBJ2-3 NA TRBD2 TRBV12-3/TRBV12-4 TGTGCCAGCAGTTCGCGAGCACTAGCGGGCCCAGGGGATACGCAGTATTTT CASSSRALAGPGDTQYF
TRBJ1-3 NA TRBD1 TRBV10-3 TGTGCCGGAGCGGGCCCGTACAGGGGAACCTCCTCTGGAAACACCATATATTTT CAGAGPYRGTSSGNTIYF
TRBJ2-1 many NA TRBV20-1 TGCGGTTTATCCATCTCCTACAATGAGCAGTTCTTC CGLSISYNEQFF
TRBJ1-4 many NA TRBV11-2 TGTGCTACAAAGGTTTCTCTCGCAGGTGAAAAACTGTTTTTT CATKVSLAGEKLFF
TRBJ1-6 few NA TRBV20-1 TGCAGTGCTAGAGGGGCGCAGCTTTCTTATTCACCCCTCCACTTT CSARGAQLSYSPLHF
TRBJ1-1 many TRBD1 TRBV29-1 TGCAGCGCCGACAGGGCTAACACTGAAGCTTTCTTT CSADRANTEAFF
TRBJ1-6 few TRBD1 TRBV20-1 TGCAGTGCTAGAGATAGCTTCGGACAGGGCTATAATTCACCCCTCCACTTT CSARDSFGQGYNSPLHF
TRBJ2-7 NA TRBD2 TRBV7-9 TGTGCCAGCAGCTTCCGAGGGGACTACTACGAGCAGTACTTC CASSFRGDYYEQYF
TRBJ2-1 many TRBD1 TRBV12-3/TRBV12-4 TGTGCCAGCTCCCGGACAGGGAAGAATGAGCAGTTCTTC CASSRTGKNEQFF
TRBJ2-1 many NA TRBV7-2 TGTGCCAGCAGCCCCGGGGTAGCGGTCTACAATGAGCAGTTCTTC CASSPGVAVYNEQFF
TRBJ2-7 NA NA TRBV11-2 TGTGCCAGCAGCCCTCAGGAGACATCCTACGAGCAGTACTTC CASSPQETSYEQYF
TRBJ1-1 few NA TRBV20-1 TGCAGTGCTGTCGGCGGTGGAGAAACTGAAGCTTTCTTT CSAVGGGETEAFF
TRBJ1-2 many NA TRBV6-5 TGTGCCAGCAGTAGACATCCTGACTATGGCTACACCTTC CASSRHPDYGYTF
TRBJ1-1 NA NA TRBV20-1 TGCAGTGCTAGCACCAGTGAAGCTTTCTTT CSASTSEAFF
TRBJ2-3 once NA TRBV6-1 TGTGCCAGCAGTGTCAGAACCGGGTCACCGTCCACAGATACGCAGTATTTT CASSVRTGSPSTDTQYF
TRBJ1-1 few TRBD1 TRBV24-1 TGTGCCACCACTCAGGGGGCGAACACTGAAGCTTTCTTT CATTQGANTEAFF
TRBJ2-2 NA NA TRBV2 TGTGCCAGGGGGCAGGACACCGGGGAGCTGTTTTTT CARGQDTGELFF
TRBJ2-2 NA NA TRBV7-9 TGTGCCAGCAGCGCGGACTTTCTCACCGGGGAGCTGTTTTTT CASSADFLTGELFF
TRBJ2-7 many NA TRBV29-1 TGCAGCGTTCTCGGGGACTTTACCTACGAGCAGTACTTC CSVLGDFTYEQYF
TRBJ1-2 many TRBD1 TRBV29-1 TGCAGCGTTGAAACCGGAACAGGGGGCTATGGCTACACCTTC CSVETGTGGYGYTF
TRBJ2-1 many TRBD2 TRBV9 TGTGCCAGCAGCCGCACTGGACTAGCGGGGGTTGAGCAGTTCTTC CASSRTGLAGVEQFF
TRBJ1-2 many NA TRBV29-1 TGCAGCGTCCAAGGCACAGGGTCGAGTTATGGCTACACCTTC CSVQGTGSSYGYTF
TRBJ2-7 few TRBD1 TRBV27 TGTGCCAGCAGTACGAGCAGGGGGCTTAGCTCCTACGAGCAGTACTTC CASSTSRGLSSYEQYF
TRBJ1-1 many NA TRBV20-1 TGCAGTGCTACATCCCTTTTCGAGTTGAACACTGAAGCTTTCTTT CSATSLFELNTEAFF
TRBJ2-2 NA TRBD1 TRBV28 TGTGCCAGCACGACCGGGACAGGGGTATCCGGGGAGCTGTTTTTT CASTTGTGVSGELFF
TRBJ2-5 few NA TRBV6-5 TGTGCCAGCAGTTACCTGACTTGGGAGACCCAGTACTTC CASSYLTWETQYF
TRBJ2-5 few TRBD1 TRBV6-5 TGTGCCAGCAGTTACTCGAGACAGGGGGAGACCCAGTACTTC CASSYSRQGETQYF
TRBJ2-1 NA TRBD2 TRBV7-3 TGTGCCAGCAGCTACCTCGGGGGGAGCTCCTACAATGAGCAGTTCTTC CASSYLGGSSYNEQFF
TRBJ1-1 many NA TRBV29-1 TGCTCTGAGGGGAAGGAGACTGAAGCTTTCTTT CSEGKETEAFF
TRBJ2-1 many TRBD2 TRBV20-1 TGCAGTGGCGCTAGCGGGGGGTACAATGAGCAGTTCTTC CSGASGGYNEQFF
TRBJ2-4 few NA TRBV6-2/TRBV6-3 TGTGCCAGCAGCCCCTGGCGGAATCTAGCCAAAAACATTCAGTACTTC CASSPWRNLAKNIQYF